This TCR beta chain was documented in a study of OX40 agonist ivuxolimab in advanced cancers. The study in broad terms: Ivuxolimab was a fully human IgG2 agonistic monoclonal antibody targeting the costimulatory receptor OX40 (CD134). The purpose of peripheral TCRbeta sequencing was to test whether ivuxolimab changed TCR sequence diversity and led to clonal T-cell expansion. Patients were allowed to have had prior anti-PD-1, anti-PD-L1 or anti-CTLA-4 therapy, and 40% of the dose-escalation patients had previously received checkpoint inhibitors. Intravenous ivuxolimab was administered to patients every 2 weeks at six dose levels: 0.01, 0.1, 0.3, 1.5, 3 and 10 mg/kg. Partial responses were achieved by three dose-escalation patients, of whom one had hepatocellular carcinoma and two had cutaneous melanoma. In the dose-escalation cohort, about four fifths of patients were male, and the mean age was approximately 60 years with a range of roughly 20 to 85. Of the approximately 50 patients in dose escalation, about 20 had hepatocellular carcinoma, some 15 had melanoma, 9 had renal cell carcinoma and 9 had head and neck cancer. The paper reports the monotherapy dose-escalation portion (N of about 52 patients) of the phase I ivuxolimab trial.

Genomic DNA was extracted from sorted cells for sequencing of the TCRbeta CDR3 region. TCRbeta CDR3 regions were sequenced using the immunoSEQ Assay. TCRdb provides this immuneACCESS table in a form limited to in-frame rearrangements. Some clones are lacking; in checked studies, under half of them reflect an unresolved V gene, and why the rest are absent is not known. The sample yields 65,000 or so clones; roughly 92% were counted once. Clones ranked in the top ten supply 13% of the sample. Overall study outcomes, separate from this receptor: Clonal expansion of both CD4+ and CD8+ blood T cells was observed from baseline to week 6 at doses 0.1 to 3.0 mg/kg. Low levels of normalized T-cell clonal expansion were also seen in some nonresponding patients. In partial responders in the 0.1-3.0 mg/kg groups, normalized peripheral clonal expansion was found to be among the lowest, especially among CD8+ T cells. Which antigens the clonally expanded peripheral T cells were specific for was not determined. On average, CD8+ T cells showed more expanded clones than CD4+ T cells after ivuxolimab.

Comment on this clone: The target of this receptor is not known. No base-level quality is on record; no much larger clone is a single base apart.

The trial excluded patients who had a history of autoimmune disease or who were on systemic immunosuppression. Peripheral blood for TCR sequencing was collected from all dose cohorts at baseline, on cycle 4 day 1, and on cycle 7 day 1. Samples came from an open-label, multicenter, first-in-human phase I dose-escalation trial of ivuxolimab. Adults with locally advanced or metastatic head and neck squamous cell, hepatocellular, melanoma or renal cell carcinoma were enrolled in the trial. Before TCR sequencing, CD4+ and CD8+ T cells were separately sorted from peripheral blood. The receptor comes from an adult with an advanced solid tumor such as melanoma, head and neck, liver or kidney cancer. This specimen was CD4+ or CD8+ T cells sorted from blood, taken in a trial of the OX40 agonist ivuxolimab.

The CDR3 reads CASRTTGGGTDTQYF. The nucleotide sequence is given as TGTGCCAGCAGAACAACGGGCGGGGGTACAGATACGCAGTATTTT. The receptor chain draws on TRBV6-5 and TRBJ2-3; the junction holds 7 bases that match TRBD2. V and J are trimmed by 6 bases and 3 bases, and the gene matches miss 9 bases of the junction. The germline V gene yields MNHEY for CDR1 and SVGAGI for CDR2. The CDR3 covers 15 residues, taking in both the cysteine and the phenylalanine. Just CDR3 DNA is preserved here, 45 bases in frame from base 1.